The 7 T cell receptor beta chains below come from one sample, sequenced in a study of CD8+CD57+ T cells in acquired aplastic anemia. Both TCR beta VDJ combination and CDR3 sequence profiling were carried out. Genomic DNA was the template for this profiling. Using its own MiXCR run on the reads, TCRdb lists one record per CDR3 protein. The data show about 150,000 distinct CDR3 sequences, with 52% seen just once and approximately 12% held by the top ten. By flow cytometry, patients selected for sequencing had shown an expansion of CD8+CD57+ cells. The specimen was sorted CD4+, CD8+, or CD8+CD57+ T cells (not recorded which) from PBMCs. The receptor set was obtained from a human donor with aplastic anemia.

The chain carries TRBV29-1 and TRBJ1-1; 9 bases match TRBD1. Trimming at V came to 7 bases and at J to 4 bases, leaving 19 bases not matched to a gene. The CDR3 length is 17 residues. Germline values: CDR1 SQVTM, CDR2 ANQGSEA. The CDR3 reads CSATTGGGRARSTEAFF. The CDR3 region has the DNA TGCAGCGCGACTACAGGGGGCGGTCGAGCCAGGAGCACTGAAGCTTTCTTT.

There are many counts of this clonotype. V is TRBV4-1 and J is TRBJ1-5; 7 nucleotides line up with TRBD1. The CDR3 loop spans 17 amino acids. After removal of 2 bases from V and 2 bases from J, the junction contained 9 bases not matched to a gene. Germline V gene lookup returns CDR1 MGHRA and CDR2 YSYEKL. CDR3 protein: CASSQTKQGIGNQPQHF. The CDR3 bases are TGCGCCAGCAGCCAAACAAAACAGGGGATCGGCAATCAGCCCCAGCATTTT.

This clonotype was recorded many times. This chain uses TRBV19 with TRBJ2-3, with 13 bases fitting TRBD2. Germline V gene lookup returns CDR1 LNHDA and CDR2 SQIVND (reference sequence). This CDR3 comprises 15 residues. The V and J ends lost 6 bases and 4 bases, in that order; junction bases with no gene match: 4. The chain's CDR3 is CASSGTSGGADTQYF. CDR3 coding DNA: TGTGCCAGTAGCGGTACTAGCGGGGGGGCAGATACGCAGTATTTT.

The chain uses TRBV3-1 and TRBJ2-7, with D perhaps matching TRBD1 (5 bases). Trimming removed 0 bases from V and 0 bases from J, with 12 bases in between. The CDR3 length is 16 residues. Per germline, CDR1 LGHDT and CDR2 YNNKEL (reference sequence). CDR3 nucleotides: TGTGCCAGCAGCCAAGAGCCCGGACACCGCTCCTACGAGCAGTACTTC. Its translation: CASSQEPGHRSYEQYF.

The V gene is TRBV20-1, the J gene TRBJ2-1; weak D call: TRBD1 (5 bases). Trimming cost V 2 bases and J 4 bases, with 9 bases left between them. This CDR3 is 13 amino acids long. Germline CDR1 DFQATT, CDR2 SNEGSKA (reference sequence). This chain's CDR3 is CSARQDRYNEQFF. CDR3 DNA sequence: TGCAGTGCTAGACAAGACAGATACAATGAGCAGTTCTTC.

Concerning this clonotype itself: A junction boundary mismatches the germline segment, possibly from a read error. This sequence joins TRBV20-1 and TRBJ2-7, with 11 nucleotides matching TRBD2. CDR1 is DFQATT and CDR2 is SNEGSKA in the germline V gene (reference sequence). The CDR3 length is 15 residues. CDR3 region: CSARDRTSGSYEQHF. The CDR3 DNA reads TGCAGTGCTAGAGACCGGACTAGCGGGTCCTACGAGCAGCACTTC.

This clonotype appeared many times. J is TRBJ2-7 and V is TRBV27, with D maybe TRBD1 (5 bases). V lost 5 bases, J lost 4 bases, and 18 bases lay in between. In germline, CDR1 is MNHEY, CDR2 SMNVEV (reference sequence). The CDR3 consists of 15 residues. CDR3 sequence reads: CASSPYEGAGYEQYF. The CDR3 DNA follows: TGTGCCAGCAGTCCCTACGAAGGGGCAGGGTACGAGCAGTACTTC.